These 13 T cell receptor beta chains share one sample of origin, sequenced in a study of blood T cell repertoires in COVID-19. Assay: immunoSEQ multiplex PCR; the TCRdb copy retains only in-frame clones and omits some. In the table there are approximately 40,000 clones, about 79% of which are singletons. The sequenced material came from peripheral blood. The receptors shown here come from a woman between 55 and 75 years old with acute or convalescent COVID-19.

V usage is TRBV9 and J usage is TRBJ2-7; possibly TRBD2 for D (5 bases). Trimming shortened V by 4 bases and J by 9 bases, and 11 bases separated the two germline ends. Germline V gene sequence: CDR1 SGDLS, CDR2 YYNGEE. This CDR3 region has 11 residues. CDR3 region: CASSPPRGQYF. In DNA form, the CDR3 reads TGTGCCAGCAGCCCCCCCCGGGGGCAGTACTTC.

The V call is TRBV5-4, the J call TRBJ2-1; possible D gene TRBD2, 6 bases. The CDR3 sequence is 15 residues long. Trimming left V 1 base short and J 5 bases short, with 13 bases between. CDR1 and CDR2 (germline): SGHNT, YYREEE (reference sequence). The CDR3 region has the DNA TGTGCCAGCAGCTTGTCCCTAGCGACCAACAATGAGCAGTTCTTC. Its protein product is CASSLSLATNNEQFF.

This chain uses TRBV3-1 (or the pseudogene TRBV3-2) with TRBJ2-4; 9 bases line up with TRBD1. Trimming took 3 bases from V and 8 from J; bases not matched to a gene: 11. CDR3 length: 16 residues. Germline V gene sequence: CDR1 LGHDT, CDR2 YNNKEL (reference sequence). The CDR3 bases are TGTGCCAGCAGCCAGTCGGGACAGGGATTTCTCGACATTCAGTACTTC. Encoded protein: CASSQSGQGFLDIQYF.

The chain uses TRBV9 and TRBJ1-1, with D tentatively TRBD1 (5 bases). V was cut by 0 bases and J by 0 bases, with 12 bases left in between. Germline CDR1 is SGDLS and CDR2 is YYNGEE. The CDR3 is 16 residues long. The CDR3 nucleotides read TGTGCCAGCAGCGTAGTATCCCGGACAATGAACACTGAAGCTTTCTTT. Its protein is CASSVVSRTMNTEAFF.

V and J are TRBV5-5 and TRBJ1-1, with D possibly TRBD1 on 5 matching bases. Germline CDR1 is SGHKS and CDR2 is YYEKEE (reference sequence). This CDR3 is built from 16 residues. The V end was cut by 5 bases, the J end by 1 base, with 18 bases between. The CDR3 loop is CASSRAWGVQNTEAFF. CDR3 nucleotide sequence: TGTGCCAGCAGTCGGGCCTGGGGGGTTCAGAACACTGAAGCTTTCTTT.

The chain employs TRBV28 and TRBJ1-4; 8 bases are shared with TRBD1. Germline CDR1 is MDHEN and CDR2 is SYDVKM. There are 16 residues in the CDR3. V shed 5 bases and J 0 bases; nucleotides not matched to a gene: 5. CDR3 coding DNA: TGTGCCAGCAGTCCCGGGACAGGTGCAACTAATGAAAAACTGTTTTTT. Encoded protein: CASSPGTGATNEKLFF. The complete variable domain, with remaining parts taken from reference TRBV28 and TRBJ1-4, reads DVKVTQSSRYLVKRTGEKVFLECVQDMDHENMFWYRQDPGLGLRLIYFSYDVKMKEKGDIPEGYSVSREKKERFSLILESASTNQTSMYLCASSPGTGATNEKLFFGSGTQLSVL.

The chain links TRBV19 to TRBJ2-3; TRBD1 matches 8 bases. V was pared by 4 bases and J by 4 bases, with 10 bases of the junction left unmatched. This CDR3 spans 16 amino acids. CDR1 and CDR2 from the germline V gene are LNHDA and SQIVND (reference sequence). CDR3 residues: CASSNLGQGAPDTQYF. CDR3 sequence (DNA): TGTGCCAGTAGTAACCTAGGACAGGGTGCCCCAGATACGCAGTATTTT.

The chain joins TRBV28 to TRBJ2-7; TRBD1 aligns across 7 bases. Per the germline V gene, CDR1 is MDHEN and CDR2 is SYDVKM. V dropped 4 bases and J dropped 3; count of bases not matched to a gene: 9. There are 15 residues in the CDR3. CDR3 bases: TGTGCCAGCAGTTCTTTACAGGGGAATTACTACGAGCAGTACTTC. Translating gives CASSSLQGNYYEQYF.

This sequence joins TRBV7-9 and TRBJ2-3; 11 nucleotides match TRBD1. CDR1 and CDR2 from the germline V gene are SEHNR and FQNEAQ (reference sequence). V gave up 1 base and J gave up 6 bases; unmatched junction bases: 3. The CDR3 consists of 15 residues. CDR3 loop: CASSLGGQGADTQYF. The CDR3, as DNA: TGTGCCAGCAGCTTAGGCGGACAGGGGGCGGATACGCAGTATTTT.

The J gene is TRBJ1-2, the V gene TRBV11-2; possible D gene TRBD1, 6 bases. V lost 5 bases, J lost 2 bases, and 15 bases lay in between. Germline V gene sequence: CDR1 SGHAT, CDR2 FQNNGV. This CDR3 contains 15 residues. DNA of the CDR3: TGTGCCAGCAGCCCTAACAGGGCGACGAACTATGGCTACACCTTC. Its translation is CASSPNRATNYGYTF.

The chain uses TRBV6-5 and TRBJ2-7; weak D call: TRBD2 (6 bases). V was trimmed by 8 bases and J by 6 bases, leaving 17 bases between them. CDR1 and CDR2 (germline): MNHEY, SVGAGI. The CDR3 runs 13 residues. CDR3 amino acids: CASHLTSSGEQYF. The CDR3 DNA sequence: TGTGCCAGCCATTTGACTAGTTCAGGCGAGCAGTACTTC.

This clone was found a few times. This chain connects TRBV5-8 to TRBJ2-1, with D perhaps matching TRBD2 (6 bases). CDR1 and CDR2 (germline): SGHTS, YDEGEE. Trimming cost V 3 bases and J 9 bases, with 22 bases left between them. The CDR3 consists of 16 residues. The CDR3 DNA is TGTGCCAGCAGCTACGGACTAACGCTAAACACGGCTGAGCAGTTCTTC. It yields the protein CASSYGLTLNTAEQFF.

The V and J genes are TRBV24-1 and TRBJ2-1; 13 bases align to TRBD2. This CDR3 contains 17 residues. Germline CDR1 is KGHDR and CDR2 is SFDVKD. J lost 8 bases, V lost 6 bases, and 12 bases had no gene match. CDR3 in DNA: TGTGCCACCAGTTCGCCCCGACTAGCGGGAGGTAAAGATGAGCAGTTCTTC. Its protein is CATSSPRLAGGKDEQFF.